This T cell receptor (beta chain) was recorded in a study of identical twins. TCRdb reanalysed the 5' RACE reads using MiXCR and keeps one entry per CDR3 protein. The sample has about 520,000 distinct CDR3 sequences, 20% to 25% seen once. The CDR3 length is 14 residues. Germline V gives CDR1 LGHDT, CDR2 YNNKEL (reference sequence). The V and J ends lost 2 bases and 0 bases respectively, with 5 bases between them. This clonotype was seen many times. The same specimen was also included in a second study, on T cells expressing NK-cell markers. That paper states: An anti-gamma-delta TCR antibody confined sorting to alpha-beta TCR T cells across several of the experiments. Dominant NKG2C+ clonotypes accounted for roughly 1.0-7.0% of CD8+ T cells in about 6 donors.

V and J are TRBV3-1 and TRBJ2-4; D unresolved. The sequenced material came from CD4+ T cells sorted from blood. The receptor was isolated from a woman younger than 35 in good health. As DNA, the CDR3 is TGTGCCAGCAGCCAAAGGCTAGCCAAAAACATTCAGTACTTC. Its protein is CASSQRLAKNIQYF.